The rows below give T cell receptor beta chains drawn from one sample of a study of blood T cell repertoires in COVID-19. Only in-frame clones appear in the TCRdb table, and some are missing; sequencing was by immunoSEQ multiplex PCR. The data show around 200,000 clones, about 85% seen once. The specimen sequenced was peripheral blood. The receptors originated from a woman between 18 and 29 years old who had recovered from COVID-19. Both conserved end residues are part of each CDR3. The D gene is left open where the match is weak.

j_call v_call d_call cdr3_aa cdr3_nt
TRBJ1-1 TRBV7-6 NA CASRKNRDTEAFF TGTGCCAGCAGGAAAAATCGGGACACTGAAGCTTTCTTT
TRBJ1-2 TRBV7-9 NA CASSSTQGPYYGYTF TGTGCCAGCAGCTCGACCCAGGGGCCTTACTATGGCTACACCTTC
TRBJ2-1 TRBV30 TRBD2 CAWSVLGSGRQNEQFF TGTGCCTGGAGTGTACTAGGTAGCGGGAGGCAAAATGAGCAGTTCTTC
TRBJ2-1 TRBV27 TRBD2 CASRSSGTFYNEQFF TGTGCCAGCAGAAGTAGCGGGACTTTCTACAATGAGCAGTTCTTC
TRBJ2-2 TRBV4-3 TRBD2 CASSQQASGSYDGELFF TGCGCCAGCAGCCAACAGGCTAGCGGGAGTTACGACGGGGAGCTGTTTTTT
TRBJ1-1 TRBV12-3/TRBV12-4 NA CASSNTGIIEAFF TGTGCCAGCAGTAACACAGGGATCATTGAAGCTTTCTTT
TRBJ1-5 TRBV4-3 TRBD1 CASSQEAAMGTATNQPQHF TGCGCCAGCAGCCAAGAAGCCGCGATGGGGACAGCTACCAATCAGCCCCAGCATTTT
TRBJ2-3 TRBV29-1 TRBD2 CSGRTSVATQYF TGCAGCGGCAGGACTAGCGTCGCTACGCAGTATTTT
TRBJ1-2 TRBV4-3 TRBD1 CASSQDRTGRLYYGYTF TGCGCCAGCAGCCAAGATAGGACAGGACGACTCTACTATGGCTACACCTTC
TRBJ2-5 TRBV7-6 TRBD2 CASSNLTSGRETQYF TGTGCCAGCAGCAATCTAACTAGCGGGAGAGAGACCCAGTACTTC
TRBJ2-1 TRBV9 TRBD2 CASSALPASGRRNEQFF TGTGCCAGCAGCGCCCTCCCAGCTAGCGGGAGAAGGAATGAGCAGTTCTTC
TRBJ1-1 TRBV6-2/TRBV6-3 NA CASSYITVNTEAFF TGTGCCAGCAGTTACATCACGGTGAACACTGAAGCTTTCTTT
TRBJ1-6 TRBV7-2 NA CASSQQGSTSSPLHF TGTGCCAGCAGCCAGCAGGGAAGCACTTCTTCACCCCTCCACTTT
TRBJ2-7 TRBV29-1 TRBD2 CSVTGTSGSLVHEQYF TGCAGCGTTACCGGGACTAGCGGGAGTCTAGTACACGAGCAGTACTTC
TRBJ2-1 TRBV6-5 TRBD2 CASGPASGRWNEQFF TGTGCCAGCGGACCGGCTAGCGGAAGGTGGAATGAGCAGTTCTTC
TRBJ2-2 TRBV9 TRBD2 CASSATSGRITGELFF TGTGCCAGCAGCGCGACTAGCGGGAGAATCACCGGGGAGCTGTTTTTT